The subject of this entry is one TCR beta chain. These data are taken from a study of blood T cell repertoires in COVID-19. The overall study: Acute-phase and convalescent COVID-19 samples originated in the United States, Italy and Spain. From T cells, B-cell-depleted T cells, or PBMCs came the material, which was cDNA or gDNA.

TCRdb's copy holds only in-frame clones and misses some; the assay was immunoSEQ multiplex PCR. The sample holds 110,000 to 150,000 clones, roughly 91% seen once. The V and J ends lost 0 bases and 3 bases respectively, with 13 bases between them. CDR3 length equals 15 residues. Germline CDR1 reads SGHDT; CDR2 reads YYEEEE. The chain couples TRBV5-6 to TRBJ2-7; TRBD1 might be the D (5 bases). Sequenced material: peripheral blood. This sequence was found in a man aged 55 to 70 with active or convalescent COVID-19. CDR3 nucleotide sequence: TGTGCCAGCAGCTTGGATACAGGAGTGGTCTACGAGCAGTACTTC. Translating it yields CASSLDTGVVYEQYF.